The 17 T cell receptor beta chains below all came from one sample that was sequenced in a study of shared clonotypes between healthy human individuals. Using immunoSEQ multiplex PCR, the repertoire was profiled, and TCRdb retains in-frame clones only, with some absent. The sample gives approximately 600,000 clones, approximately 95% of which show up once; approximately 0.11% is in the top ten. Terminally differentiated effector memory CD45RA+ cells were left out of the naive CD8 fraction, which was CD45RO-negative and positively selected for CCR7. Sequencing was done on a sample of naive CD8+ T cells sorted from blood. All receptors come from a young woman in good health.

This sequence joins TRBV7-2 and TRBJ2-1; D is unclear. V was cut by 8 bases and J by 7 bases, with 12 bases left in between. The CDR3 contains 12 residues. Germline CDR1 and CDR2: SGHTA and FQGNSA. In nucleotides, the CDR3 is TGTGCCAGCGGTCGGATTCAGAATGAGCAGTTCTTC. Protein product: CASGRIQNEQFF. Supplemented by reference TRBV7-2 and TRBJ2-1, the full variable domain reads GAGVSQSPSNKVTEKGKDVELRCDPISGHTALYWYRQSLGQGLEFLIYFQGNSAPDKSGLPSDRFSAERTGGSVSTLTIQRTQQEDSAVYLCASGRIQNEQFFGPGTRLTVL.

This sequence joins TRBV19 and TRBJ1-1; the D gene is possibly TRBD1 (5 bases). Germline-derived CDR1 and CDR2 are LNHDA and SQIVND (reference sequence). The CDR3 sequence is 16 residues long. The V gene lost 0 bases and the J gene lost 4 bases, with 15 bases spanning the gap. The CDR3: CASSIDLEGTATEAFF. The CDR3 DNA reads as TGTGCCAGTAGTATAGATCTAGAAGGGACCGCCACTGAAGCTTTCTTT.

The chain recombines TRBV9 with TRBJ2-5; 10 positions agree with TRBD2. The CDR3 is made up of 16 amino acids. V lost 0 bases and J lost 5; bases outside the gene matches: 7. CDR1 and CDR2 (germline): SGDLS, YYNGEE. The CDR3 region is CASSVEASGSRETQYF. DNA of the CDR3: TGTGCCAGCAGCGTAGAGGCTAGCGGGAGTAGGGAGACCCAGTACTTC.

This clone was picked up one time. The gene calls are TRBV6-1 and TRBJ1-3; D gene unclear. Per germline, CDR1 MNHNS and CDR2 SASEGT. V was clipped by 4 bases and J by 0 bases, with 13 bases between them. This CDR3 comprises 16 residues. The CDR3 region has the DNA TGTGCCAGCAGTGTACCACCGCAATACTCTGGAAACACCATATATTTT. This encodes CASSVPPQYSGNTIYF.

This chain links TRBV28 with TRBJ2-7, with 7 positions matching TRBD1. The CDR3 has 14 amino acids. Germline V gene lookup returns CDR1 MDHEN and CDR2 SYDVKM. V gave up 6 bases and J gave up 3 bases; unmatched junction bases: 8. DNA of the CDR3: TGTGCCAGCAGCTTTGGGACAGAGAGCTACGAGCAGTACTTC. This translates into CASSFGTESYEQYF. Together with reference TRBV28 and TRBJ2-7, the CDR3 gives the full variable domain: DVKVTQSSRYLVKRTGEKVFLECVQDMDHENMFWYRQDPGLGLRLIYFSYDVKMKEKGDIPEGYSVSREKKERFSLILESASTNQTSMYLCASSFGTESYEQYFGPGTRLTVT.

The rearrangement joins TRBV29-1 to TRBJ2-3; the D gene is possibly TRBD2 (6 bases). Germline values: CDR1 SQVTM, CDR2 ANQGSEA. The CDR3 contains 15 residues. V was clipped by 3 bases and J by 0 bases, with 13 bases between them. The CDR3 sequence: CSVESRDFSTDTQYF. The CDR3 DNA is TGCAGCGTTGAGAGTCGGGACTTCAGCACAGATACGCAGTATTTT.

Here the CDR3 reads CASSYGFSGRALETQYF. Here the CDR3 DNA reads TGTGCCAGCAGTTACGGTTTTAGCGGGAGGGCCTTAGAGACCCAGTACTTC. The chain links TRBV28 to TRBJ2-5; 11 bases agree with TRBD2. Germline trimming cut 4 bases from V and 4 bases from J; bases unmatched to any gene: 11. The CDR3 covers 17 residues. The V gene's germline CDR1 is MDHEN and CDR2 SYDVKM.

V gene TRBV5-8 combines with J gene TRBJ2-7; D gene unclear. V was clipped by 4 bases and J by 3 bases, with 5 bases between them. The CDR3 length is 11 residues. Germline CDR1 SGHTS, CDR2 YDEGEE. In nucleotides, the CDR3 is TGTGCCAGCAGCCCCGGCTACGAGCAGTACTTC. Protein sequence: CASSPGYEQYF. The full variable domain, its missing parts supplied by reference TRBV5-8 and TRBJ2-7, is EAGVTQSPTHLIKTRGQQATLRCSPISGHTSVYWYQQALGLGLQFLLWYDEGEERNRGNFPPRFSGRQFPNYSSELNVNALELEDSALYLCASSPGYEQYFGPGTRLTVT.

The V call is TRBV6-5, the J call TRBJ1-5; D call uncertain. Trimming left V 8 bases short and J 5 bases short, with 7 bases between. This CDR3 is built from 11 residues. Germline loops: CDR1 MNHEY, CDR2 SVGAGI. CDR3 protein: CASGYDQPQHF. The CDR3, as DNA: TGTGCCAGCGGATACGATCAGCCCCAGCATTTT.

The rearrangement links TRBV5-6 to TRBJ2-7, with a possible D match to TRBD1 (7 bases). Germline CDR1 reads SGHDT; CDR2 reads YYEEEE. V dropped 3 bases and J dropped 0 bases, with 10 bases sitting between them. The CDR3 loop spans 14 amino acids. The CDR3 spells CASSSRDSSYEQYF. Here the CDR3 DNA reads TGTGCCAGCAGCTCGCGGGACAGCTCCTACGAGCAGTACTTC.

The chain uses TRBV28 and TRBJ2-7; possible D gene TRBD2, 6 bases. CDR1 and CDR2 (germline): MDHEN, SYDVKM. Trimming took off 3 bases at V and 4 bases at J, with 13 bases between the two ends. CDR3 size: 14 residues. The CDR3 loop is CASSLILARYEQYF. DNA of the CDR3: TGTGCCAGCAGTTTGATCCTAGCGAGGTACGAGCAGTACTTC. Looking up the rest from reference TRBV28 and TRBJ2-7 gives the full variable domain: DVKVTQSSRYLVKRTGEKVFLECVQDMDHENMFWYRQDPGLGLRLIYFSYDVKMKEKGDIPEGYSVSREKKERFSLILESASTNQTSMYLCASSLILARYEQYFGPGTRLTVT.

This clone was picked up one time. The chain uses TRBV7-9 and TRBJ2-1, with a possible D match to TRBD1 (6 bases). CDR1 and CDR2 (germline): SEHNR, FQNEAQ (reference sequence). Trimming removed 5 bases at V and 5 bases at J, with 13 bases between. The CDR3 covers 14 residues. The CDR3 sequence is CASSPQTGNNEQFF. CDR3 DNA: TGTGCCAGCAGCCCTCAGACAGGAAACAATGAGCAGTTCTTC.

Notes on this clone: Other DNA sequences in this specimen translate into the identical CDR3. The rearrangement links TRBV28 to TRBJ2-2; D gene ambiguous. The CDR3 extends over 11 amino acids. Germline V gene lookup returns CDR1 MDHEN and CDR2 SYDVKM. The V end lost 5 bases, the J end lost 6 bases, and 4 bases lay between the germline ends. The CDR3 nucleotides read TGTGCCAGCAGTCGACCCGGGGAGCTGTTTTTT. Protein sequence: CASSRPGELFF.

V and J are TRBV27 and TRBJ2-7; 8 bases map to TRBD1. The junction had 6 bases not matched to a gene; V was cut back by 5 bases and J by 6 bases. The CDR3 loop spans 13 amino acids. Germline values: CDR1 MNHEY, CDR2 SMNVEV (reference sequence). The CDR3 nucleotides read TGTGCCAGCAGTACCACAGGGGGGACCGAGCAGTACTTC. Translation gives CASSTTGGTEQYF.

The CDR3 DNA reads TGTGCCAGCAGCATCTGGACAGGGTTAGGGGAGCAGTACTTC. It encodes CASSIWTGLGEQYF. This chain joins TRBV5-6 and TRBJ2-7; TRBD1 matches 8 bases. With V trimmed by 4 bases and J by 7 bases, 10 bases remained unmatched. This CDR3 is 14 amino acids long. Per the germline V gene, CDR1 is SGHDT and CDR2 is YYEEEE.

The chain carries TRBV28 and TRBJ2-7; 10 bases align to TRBD2. This CDR3 comprises 13 residues. Germline assignment: CDR1 MDHEN and CDR2 SYDVKM. Trimming removed 7 bases from V and 5 bases from J; junction bases left unmatched: 5. Here the CDR3 reads CASITSGTHEQYF. CDR3 nucleotides: TGTGCCAGCATCACTAGCGGGACCCACGAGCAGTACTTC. Full variable domain (rest looked up from reference TRBV28 and TRBJ2-7): DVKVTQSSRYLVKRTGEKVFLECVQDMDHENMFWYRQDPGLGLRLIYFSYDVKMKEKGDIPEGYSVSREKKERFSLILESASTNQTSMYLCASITSGTHEQYFGPGTRLTVT.

The rearrangement uses TRBV13 and TRBJ2-7; no firm D call. There are 16 residues in the CDR3. V lost 0 bases, J lost 5 bases, and 17 bases lay in between. CDR1 is PRHDT and CDR2 is FYEKMQ in the germline V gene (reference sequence). The CDR3 sequence: CASSLGLHPTMDEQYF. The DNA for the CDR3 is TGTGCCAGCAGCTTAGGCTTGCACCCGACAATGGACGAGCAGTACTTC.